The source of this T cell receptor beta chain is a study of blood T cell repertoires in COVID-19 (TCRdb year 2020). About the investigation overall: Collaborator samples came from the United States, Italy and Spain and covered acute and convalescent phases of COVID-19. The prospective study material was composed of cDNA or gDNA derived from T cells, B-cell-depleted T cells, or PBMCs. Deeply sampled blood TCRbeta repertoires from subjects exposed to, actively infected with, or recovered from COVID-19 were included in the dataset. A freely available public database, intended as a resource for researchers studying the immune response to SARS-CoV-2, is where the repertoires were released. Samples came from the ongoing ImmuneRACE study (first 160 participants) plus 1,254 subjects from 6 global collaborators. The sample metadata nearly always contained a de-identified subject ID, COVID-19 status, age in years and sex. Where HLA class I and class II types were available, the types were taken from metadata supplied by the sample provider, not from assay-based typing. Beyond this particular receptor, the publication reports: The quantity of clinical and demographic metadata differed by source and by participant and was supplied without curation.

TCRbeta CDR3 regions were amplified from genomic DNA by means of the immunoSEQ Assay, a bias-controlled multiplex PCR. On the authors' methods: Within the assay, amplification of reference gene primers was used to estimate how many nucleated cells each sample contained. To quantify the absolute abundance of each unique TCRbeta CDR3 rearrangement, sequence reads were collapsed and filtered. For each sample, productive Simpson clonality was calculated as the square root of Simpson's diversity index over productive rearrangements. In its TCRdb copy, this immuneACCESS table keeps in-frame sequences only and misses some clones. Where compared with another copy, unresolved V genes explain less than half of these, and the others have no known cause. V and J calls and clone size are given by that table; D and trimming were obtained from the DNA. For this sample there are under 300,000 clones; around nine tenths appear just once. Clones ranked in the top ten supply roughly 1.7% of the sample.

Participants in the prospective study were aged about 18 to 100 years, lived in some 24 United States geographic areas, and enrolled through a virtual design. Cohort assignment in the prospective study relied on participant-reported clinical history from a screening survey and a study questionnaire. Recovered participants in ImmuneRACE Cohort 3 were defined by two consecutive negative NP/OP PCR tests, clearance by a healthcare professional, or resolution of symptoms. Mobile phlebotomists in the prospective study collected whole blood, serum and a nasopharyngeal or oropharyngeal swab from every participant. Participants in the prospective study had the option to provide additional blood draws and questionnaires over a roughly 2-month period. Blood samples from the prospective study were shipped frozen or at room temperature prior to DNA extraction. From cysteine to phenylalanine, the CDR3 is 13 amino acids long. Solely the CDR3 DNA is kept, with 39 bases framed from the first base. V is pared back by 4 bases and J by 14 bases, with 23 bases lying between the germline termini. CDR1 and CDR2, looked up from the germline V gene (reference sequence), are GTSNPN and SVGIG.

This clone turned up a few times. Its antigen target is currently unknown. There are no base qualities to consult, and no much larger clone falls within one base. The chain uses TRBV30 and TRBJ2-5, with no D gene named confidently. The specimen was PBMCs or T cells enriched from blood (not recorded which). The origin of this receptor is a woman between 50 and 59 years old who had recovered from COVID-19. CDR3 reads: CAWNPTHDHEIYF. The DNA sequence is TGTGCCTGGAACCCGACACACGATCACGAGATATACTTC.